The present T cell receptor (beta chain) was sequenced within a study of blood T cell repertoires in COVID-19. Study background: The analysed material was cDNA or gDNA that came from T cells, B-cell-depleted T cells, or PBMCs.

The CDR3 contains 15 residues. Trimming removed 5 bases from V and 0 bases from J, with 11 bases in between. CDR1 is SEHNR, CDR2 FQNEAQ, per germline (reference sequence). The table came from immunoSEQ multiplex PCR; TCRdb's copy has only in-frame clones and leaves some out. The sample yields roughly 200,000 clones, approximately 81% seen once. This sequence joins TRBV7-9 and TRBJ2-1; D perhaps matches TRBD1 (6 bases). Sequenced material: peripheral blood. This TCR was recovered from an elderly woman with acute or convalescent COVID-19. CDR3 coding DNA: TGTGCCAGCAGCCATGGACAGAGCTCCTACAATGAGCAGTTCTTC. The encoded protein is CASSHGQSSYNEQFF.